This TCR beta chain emerged from a study of beta chain features in type 1 diabetes (dated by TCRdb to 2016 to 2019). General notes on the study: Mean age, gender distribution, total cell number and subset yield were not different between patients and healthy donors. In the study, TCRB repertoires of sorted circulating CD4+ T cell subsets from recently diagnosed type 1 diabetes patients were compared with those of matched healthy donors. Regulatory and stem cell-like memory subsets were obtained from only 8 patients and roughly 8 healthy donors, while naive and central memory subsets were obtained from all 30 or so donors. A total of approximately 99,000,000 sorted cells were examined across all samples, and RNA yield correlated strongly with the number of cells per subset. What the research found in general, with its limitations: Fewer insertions and more nucleotide deletions at VDJ recombination sites were observed in patients with type 1 diabetes, implying thymic rearrangement abnormalities. Shorter templates might have been favored by PCR, but patient and control samples were amplified and corrected together, so both groups would have been affected equally by any skew. Because cDNA was sequenced instead of genomic DNA, activated cells with high expression could be over-represented, although the groups did not differ in activation or CD3 levels. Because small numbers of individuals were included in the HLA sub-analyses, any influence of HLA type on TCRB rearrangement was left unresolved. The naive, central memory and regulatory TCRB repertoires appeared to resemble one another more closely among patients than among healthy donors. A moderate but significant shortening of TCRB CDR3 length was observed in type 1 diabetes patients in all four CD4+ subsets.

This clone was seen only a few times. This receptor's antigen is unknown. There are no base qualities to consult, and no much larger clone falls within one base. Each donor gave one peripheral blood draw, averaging about 100 mL, which was collected into heparinised tubes. A BD FACSAria II and a panel including CD45RO, CCR7, CD25, CD127, CD95 and CD27 were used to sort naive, central memory, regulatory and stem cell-like memory CD4+ T cells. Purity was above 95% for every sorted population. Right away, PBMCs were isolated by Lymphoprep density gradient centrifugation and were stained directly, with no culture step. So that batch effects would be minimized, each experiment stained and sorted samples in pairs, pairing one healthy donor with one patient. All of the isolated RNA was reverse transcribed with the High Capacity cDNA Reverse Transcription Kit, so expressed TCRB transcripts were sequenced. Deep immunoSEQ sequencing was performed on naive, central memory and regulatory T cell samples, with an average of roughly 3.3 million total reads per sample. Sorted cells were lysed in RLT buffer, and RNA was extracted using DNase-treated RNeasy Micro or Mini kits according to cell number. Each cell subset was processed separately to prevent cross-contamination, with patient and healthy donor samples processed together. The immunoSEQ multiplex PCR was used to amplify TCRB sequences from cDNA, yielding 87-bp fragments that span the CDR3 region. Sequencing of the amplicons was performed on the Illumina HiSeq platform. The authors' analysis ran thus. PCR bias was corrected computationally using synthetic template baselines, and reads within Hamming distance 2 were collapsed, with unmergeable singletons discarded. Reads were aligned against IMGT to assign V, D and J genes, CDR3 length and insertions or deletions at six rearrangement sites. Within each subset, clonotype counts were normalized to sorted cell number, and only after that were true diversity and Gini coefficients computed with the tcR R package. The overlap coefficient, calculated on TCRB nucleotide sequences, was used to quantify repertoire sharing. TCRdb took this table from immuneACCESS and kept in-frame rearrangements with V and J called. Such tables lack part of the clones; where checked against another copy, unresolved V genes explain under half of the gap, and the rest is unexplained. V and J calls and clone size are as listed in that table; D and trimming were resolved from the DNA. The sample yields 160,000 or so clones; approximately 10% were counted once. The ten largest clones take up roughly 2% of the sample.

Measured from the cysteine to the phenylalanine, the CDR3 is 16 residues long. Solely the CDR3 DNA is kept, with 48 bases framed from the first base. From V the trimming removes 5 bases and from J it removes 6 bases, while the gene matches leave 9 bases of the junction unaccounted for. Taken from the germline V gene, the CDR1 and CDR2 loops are SGHVS and FQNEAQ. Sequencing input: central memory CD4+ T cells from blood. This TCR was sampled from a young man in good health. The chain is encoded by TRBV7-8 joined to TRBJ2-2; TRBD2 fits 10 bases in the junction. The CDR3 here reads CASSATSGNVAGELFF. The nucleotide sequence reads as follows: TGTGCCAGCAGCGCTACTAGCGGGAATGTCGCCGGGGAGCTGTTTTTT.